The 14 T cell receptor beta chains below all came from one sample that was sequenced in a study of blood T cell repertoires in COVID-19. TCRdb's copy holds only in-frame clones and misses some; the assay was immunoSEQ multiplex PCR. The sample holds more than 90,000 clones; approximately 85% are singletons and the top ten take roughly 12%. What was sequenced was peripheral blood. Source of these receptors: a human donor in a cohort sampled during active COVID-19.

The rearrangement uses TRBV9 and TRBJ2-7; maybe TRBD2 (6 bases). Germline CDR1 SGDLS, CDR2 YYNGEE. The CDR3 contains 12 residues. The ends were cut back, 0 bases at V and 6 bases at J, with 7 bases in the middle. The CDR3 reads CASSVVGGEQYF. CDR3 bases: TGTGCCAGCAGCGTAGTGGGGGGCGAGCAGTACTTC. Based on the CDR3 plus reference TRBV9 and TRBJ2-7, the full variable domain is DSGVTQTPKHLITATGQRVTLRCSPRSGDLSVYWYQQSLDQGLQFLIQYYNGEERAKGNILERFSAQQFPDLHSELNLSSLELGDSALYFCASSVVGGEQYFGPGTRLTVT.

CDR3 sequence (DNA): TGTGCCAGCAGCCCCGGGGACAGGGCGAACACTGAAGCTTTCTTT. Residues: CASSPGDRANTEAFF. This chain links TRBV7-2 with TRBJ1-1; 9 nucleotides align to TRBD1. The junction had 5 bases not matched to a gene; V was cut back by 5 bases and J by 1 base. Germline values: CDR1 SGHTA, CDR2 FQGNSA. This CDR3 region has 15 residues. The whole variable domain, filled in from reference TRBV7-2 and TRBJ1-1, reads GAGVSQSPSNKVTEKGKDVELRCDPISGHTALYWYRQSLGQGLEFLIYFQGNSAPDKSGLPSDRFSAERTGGSVSTLTIQRTQQEDSAVYLCASSPGDRANTEAFFGQGTRLTVV.

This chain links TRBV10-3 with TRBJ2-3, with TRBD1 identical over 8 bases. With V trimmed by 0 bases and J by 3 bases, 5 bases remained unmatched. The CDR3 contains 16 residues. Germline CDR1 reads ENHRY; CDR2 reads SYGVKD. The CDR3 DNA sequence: TGTGCCATCAGTGAGTCCCGCCAGGGGGCAACAGATACGCAGTATTTT. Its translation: CAISESRQGATDTQYF.

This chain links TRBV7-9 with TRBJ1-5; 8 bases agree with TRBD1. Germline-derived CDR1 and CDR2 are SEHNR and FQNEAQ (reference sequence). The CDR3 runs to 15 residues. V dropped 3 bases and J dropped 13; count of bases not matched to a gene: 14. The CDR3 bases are TGTGCCAGCAGCTTGGCGACGGGACAGGTAGATTCGCAGCATTTT. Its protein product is CASSLATGQVDSQHF.

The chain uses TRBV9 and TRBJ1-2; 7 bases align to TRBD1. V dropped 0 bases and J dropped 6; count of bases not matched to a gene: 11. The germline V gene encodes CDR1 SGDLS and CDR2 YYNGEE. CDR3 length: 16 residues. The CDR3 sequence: CASSVEVGGARNGYTF. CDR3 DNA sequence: TGTGCCAGCAGCGTAGAGGTAGGGGGCGCTCGAAATGGCTACACCTTC.

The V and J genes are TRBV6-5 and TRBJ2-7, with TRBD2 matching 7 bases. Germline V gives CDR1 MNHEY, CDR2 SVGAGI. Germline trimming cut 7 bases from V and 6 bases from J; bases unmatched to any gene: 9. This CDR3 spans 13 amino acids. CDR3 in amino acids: CASIREARSEQYF. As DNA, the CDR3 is TGTGCCAGCATTCGGGAGGCGAGGAGCGAGCAGTACTTC.

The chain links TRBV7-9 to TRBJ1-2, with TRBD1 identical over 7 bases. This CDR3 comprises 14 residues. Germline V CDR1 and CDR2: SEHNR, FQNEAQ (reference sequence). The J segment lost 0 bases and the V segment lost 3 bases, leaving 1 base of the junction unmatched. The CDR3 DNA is TGTGCCAGCAGCTTTCAGGGGGCTAACTATGGCTACACCTTC. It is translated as CASSFQGANYGYTF.

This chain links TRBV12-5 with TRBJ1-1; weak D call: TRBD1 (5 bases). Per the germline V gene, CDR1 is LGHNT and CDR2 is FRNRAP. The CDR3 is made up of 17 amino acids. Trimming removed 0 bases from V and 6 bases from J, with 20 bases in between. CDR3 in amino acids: CASGLVLVRAGMAEAFF. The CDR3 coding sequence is TGTGCTAGTGGTTTGGTACTTGTCAGGGCGGGGATGGCTGAAGCTTTCTTT.

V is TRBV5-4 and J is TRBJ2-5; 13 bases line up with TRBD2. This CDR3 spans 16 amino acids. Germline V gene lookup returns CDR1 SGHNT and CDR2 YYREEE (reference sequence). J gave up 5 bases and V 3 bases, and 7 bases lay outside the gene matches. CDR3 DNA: TGTGCCAGCAGCTCTGGACTAGCGGGAGTACAGGAGACCCAGTACTTC. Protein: CASSSGLAGVQETQYF. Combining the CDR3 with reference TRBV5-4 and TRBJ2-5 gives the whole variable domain ETGVTQSPTHLIKTRGQQVTLRCSSQSGHNTVSWYQQALGQGPQFIFQYYREEENGRGNFPPRFSGLQFPNYSSELNVNALELDDSALYLCASSSGLAGVQETQYFGPGTRLLVL.

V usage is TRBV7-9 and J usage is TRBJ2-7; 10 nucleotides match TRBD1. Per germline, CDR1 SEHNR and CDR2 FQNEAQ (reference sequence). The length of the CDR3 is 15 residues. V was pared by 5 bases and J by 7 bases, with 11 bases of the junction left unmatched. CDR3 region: CASSRTGTGVGEQYF. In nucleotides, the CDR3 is TGTGCCAGCAGCCGAACCGGGACAGGGGTTGGAGAGCAGTACTTC.

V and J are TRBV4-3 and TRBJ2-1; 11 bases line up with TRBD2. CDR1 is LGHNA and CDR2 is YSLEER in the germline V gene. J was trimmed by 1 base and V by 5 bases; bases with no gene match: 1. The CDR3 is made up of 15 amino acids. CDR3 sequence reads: CASSRLAGSYNEQFF. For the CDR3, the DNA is TGCGCCAGCAGCAGACTAGCGGGGTCCTACAATGAGCAGTTCTTC.

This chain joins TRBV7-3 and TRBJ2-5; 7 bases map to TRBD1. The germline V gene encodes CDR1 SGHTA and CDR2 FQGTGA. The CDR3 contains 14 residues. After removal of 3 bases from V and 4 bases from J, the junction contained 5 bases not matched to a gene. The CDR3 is CASSFTGVGETQYF. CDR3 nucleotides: TGTGCCAGCAGCTTTACAGGGGTGGGAGAGACCCAGTACTTC.

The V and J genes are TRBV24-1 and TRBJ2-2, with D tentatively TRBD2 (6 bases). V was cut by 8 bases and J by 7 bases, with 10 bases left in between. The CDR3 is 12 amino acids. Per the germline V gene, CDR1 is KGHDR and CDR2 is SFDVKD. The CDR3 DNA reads TGTGCCACCACCGACGGGGGCGGGGAGCTGTTTTTT. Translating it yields CATTDGGGELFF.

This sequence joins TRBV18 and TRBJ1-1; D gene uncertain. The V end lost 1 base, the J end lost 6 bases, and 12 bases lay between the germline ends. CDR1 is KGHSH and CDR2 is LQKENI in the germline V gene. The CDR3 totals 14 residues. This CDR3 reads CASSPLRLRAEAFF. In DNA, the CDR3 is TGTGCCAGCTCACCACTGAGGCTACGAGCTGAAGCTTTCTTT.